This T cell receptor beta chain was recovered during a study of technical replicates of blood from a handful of donors. CDR1 is SEHNR, CDR2 FQNEAQ, per germline (reference sequence). This CDR3 has 16 amino acids. V was pared by 1 base and J by 2 bases, with 6 bases of the junction left unmatched. Some clones are missing from TCRdb's copy, which holds only in-frame ones; the method was immunoSEQ multiplex PCR. The sample has 100,000 or so clones; nearly 96% are singletons. The specimen was T cells isolated from PBMCs. J is TRBJ2-3 and V is TRBV7-9; 7 bases align to TRBD2. The clonotype originates from a human donor in good health. This chain's CDR3 is CASSLVAGGNTDTQYF. CDR3 coding DNA: TGTGCCAGCAGCTTAGTTGCCGGGGGGAACACAGATACGCAGTATTTT.